The T cell receptor beta chain under discussion was sequenced for a study of blood T cell repertoires in COVID-19. Study-wide context: T cells, B-cell-depleted T cells, or PBMCs supplied cDNA or gDNA.

In the authors' workflow: Estimation of nucleated cell counts relied on the amplification of reference gene primers. The repertoire was sequenced with immunoSEQ multiplex PCR; TCRdb's copy has only in-frame clones and lacks some. That table furnishes V, J and clone size, whereas the DNA furnished D and trimming. The repertoire consists of 120,000 to 150,000 clones, with approximately 83% occurring once and the leading ten covering roughly 1.5%. Deletions cut 0 bases from V and 7 bases from J, with 12 bases between. CDR3 length equals 14 residues. Germline CDR1 reads KGHSH; CDR2 reads LQKENI. The chain employs TRBV18 and TRBJ1-1; possibly TRBD1 for D (5 bases). This clonotype was obtained from a human donor in a cohort sampled during active COVID-19. The source material was peripheral blood. CDR3 amino acids: CASSPPGRVGEAFF. The CDR3 bases are TGTGCCAGCTCACCACCGGGCAGGGTTGGTGAAGCTTTCTTT.